These 27 T cell receptor beta chains were all obtained from the same sample, sequenced in a study of cytomegalovirus exposure and HLA in healthy donors. The PCR made use of 60 Vbeta and 13 Jbeta primers. The protocol was immunoSEQ multiplex PCR, while the TCRdb copy is restricted to in-frame clones and leaves out a portion. The data contain about 95,000 clones, approximately 80% of them singletons. Sequencing input: PBMCs. The receptor source for this set is a man aged 25 to 40 in good health and CMV-seropositive.

The chain joins TRBV9 to TRBJ2-1; 8 positions match TRBD2. With V trimmed by 4 bases and J by 0 bases, 9 bases remained unmatched. The CDR3 sequence is 17 residues long. Germline V gene lookup returns CDR1 SGDLS and CDR2 YYNGEE. Here the CDR3 reads CASSPQREPSSYNEQFF. CDR3 in DNA: TGTGCCAGCAGCCCCCAGCGGGAGCCCAGCTCCTACAATGAGCAGTTCTTC.

This clone was observed a single time. The chain joins TRBV19 to TRBJ2-5; 7 bases are a match to TRBD1. V lost 6 bases, J lost 4 bases, and 5 bases stayed unmatched. This CDR3 is 13 amino acids long. The germline gives CDR1 LNHDA, CDR2 SQIVND (reference sequence). The CDR3 coding sequence is TGTGCCAGTAGCCCGACAGGGCCAGAGACCCAGTACTTC. Protein product: CASSPTGPETQYF. The variable domain in full, with the rest retrieved from reference TRBV19 and TRBJ2-5, is DGGITQSPKYLFRKEGQNVTLSCEQNLNHDAMYWYRQDPGQGLRLIYYSQIVNDFQKGDIAEGYSVSREKKESFPLTVTSAQKNPTAFYLCASSPTGPETQYFGPGTRLLVL.

The genes are TRBV10-3 and TRBJ2-7; TRBD2 aligns across 14 bases. V was pared by 4 bases and J by 1 base, with 3 bases of the junction left unmatched. Germline loops: CDR1 ENHRY, CDR2 SYGVKD. This CDR3 has 16 residues. CDR3 loop: CAISVGLAGGSYEQYF. The CDR3 DNA reads TGTGCCATCAGTGTCGGACTAGCGGGAGGATCCTACGAGCAGTACTTC.

This chain links TRBV28 with TRBJ1-2; no reliable D call. The CDR3 has 13 residues. CDR1 and CDR2 from the germline V gene are MDHEN and SYDVKM. The V and J ends lost 3 bases and 2 bases respectively, with 7 bases between them. In DNA, the CDR3 is TGTGCCAGCAGTTTGGCCGCAAACTATGGCTACACCTTC. Translated: CASSLAANYGYTF.

The chain has TRBV9 and TRBJ2-5, with a weak D call TRBD2 (6 bases). Germline CDR1 is SGDLS and CDR2 is YYNGEE. CDR3 length: 16 residues. V was clipped by 1 base and J by 1 base, with 14 bases between them. The CDR3 sequence: CASSVTAGLTQETQYF. The CDR3 nucleotides are TGTGCCAGCAGCGTAACGGCGGGGTTGACCCAAGAGACCCAGTACTTC.

This rearrangement joins TRBV18 to TRBJ1-5; 7 nucleotides agree with TRBD1. CDR3 length equals 14 residues. Germline CDR1 is KGHSH and CDR2 is LQKENI. Unmatched junction bases numbered 6, after V lost 3 bases and J lost 7 bases. CDR3: CASSPKGQNQPQHF. CDR3 nucleotide sequence: TGTGCCAGCTCACCCAAGGGACAGAACCAGCCCCAGCATTTT.

This rearrangement joins TRBV7-9 to TRBJ2-1, with unresolved D. The germline V gene encodes CDR1 SEHNR and CDR2 FQNEAQ (reference sequence). V lost 5 bases to trimming and J lost 5 bases, with 10 bases between them. The CDR3 extends over 13 amino acids. The CDR3 loop is CASSRDTHNEQFF. The CDR3 DNA follows: TGTGCCAGCAGCCGAGACACTCACAATGAGCAGTTCTTC.

This clone was recorded once. The V gene is TRBV20-1, the J gene TRBJ2-1; D not resolved. From germline, CDR1 is DFQATT and CDR2 SNEGSKA (reference sequence). This CDR3 spans 11 amino acids. Trimming removed 3 bases from V and 6 bases from J, with 6 bases in between. This CDR3 is CSASRSNEQFF. CDR3 in DNA: TGCAGTGCTAGCCGTAGCAATGAGCAGTTCTTC.

The V and J genes are TRBV28 and TRBJ1-2; unclear D gene. This CDR3 is 13 amino acids long. The V end was cut by 2 bases, the J end by 3 bases, with 7 bases between. Looked up from germline, CDR1 is MDHEN and CDR2 is SYDVKM. This chain's CDR3 is CASSLERYYGYTF. In DNA, the CDR3 is TGTGCCAGCAGTTTAGAGAGGTACTATGGCTACACCTTC.

Here the CDR3 DNA reads TGTGCCAGCAGTGACCCCTGGAGGGAACTAGCGGGAAGCAATGAGCAGTTCTTC. It is translated as CASSDPWRELAGSNEQFF. J is TRBJ2-1 and V is TRBV25-1; 10 bases line up with TRBD2. The germline gives CDR1 MGHDK, CDR2 SYGVNS. J was trimmed by 6 bases and V by 3 bases; bases with no gene match: 14. The CDR3 extends over 18 amino acids.

The V gene is TRBV29-1, the J gene TRBJ2-2, with TRBD2 identical over 8 bases. V trimming: 2 bases; J trimming: 2 bases; junction bases outside the gene matches: 13. In germline, CDR1 is SQVTM, CDR2 ANQGSEA. The CDR3 contains 18 residues. The CDR3 protein is CSVETRGGHNPNTGELFF. The CDR3 coding sequence is TGCAGCGTTGAAACCCGGGGGGGGCACAACCCAAACACCGGGGAGCTGTTTTTT.

The chain couples TRBV30 to TRBJ2-1, with D unresolved. Germline CDR1 reads GTSNPN; CDR2 reads SVGIG (reference sequence). This CDR3 is 11 amino acids long. V dropped 0 bases and J dropped 8 bases, with 5 bases sitting between them. The CDR3 loop is CAWSVLDEQFF. As DNA, the CDR3 is TGTGCCTGGAGTGTATTAGATGAGCAGTTCTTC.

The chain couples TRBV18 to TRBJ2-1; 7 bases are shared with TRBD1. Germline CDR1 is KGHSH and CDR2 is LQKENI. Trimming at V came to 3 bases and at J to 0 bases, leaving 11 bases not matched to a gene. CDR3 size: 18 residues. For the CDR3, the DNA is TGTGCCAGCTCACCTATTCAACAGGGGTTAAGCTCCTACAATGAGCAGTTCTTC. Protein: CASSPIQQGLSSYNEQFF.

The gene calls are TRBV2 and TRBJ2-1, with unresolved D. V lost 5 bases, J lost 5 bases, and 10 bases lay in between. The V gene's germline CDR1 is SNHLY and CDR2 FYNNEI. The length of the CDR3 is 13 residues. The CDR3 here is CASSWQVNNEQFF. DNA for the CDR3: TGTGCCAGCAGTTGGCAGGTTAACAATGAGCAGTTCTTC.

This rearrangement joins TRBV6-1 to TRBJ2-5, with D maybe TRBD1 (5 bases). The J call is in doubt because the DNA end fits TRBJ2-7 better. Germline V gene lookup returns CDR1 MNHNS and CDR2 SASEGT. This CDR3 contains 12 residues. CDR3 DNA sequence: TGTGCCAGCAGTGAAGACAGGTACGAGCAGTACTTC. Amino acid sequence: CASSEDRYEQYF.

The chain links TRBV13 to TRBJ1-5; D remains unclear. CDR3 length: 13 amino acids. In germline, CDR1 is PRHDT, CDR2 FYEKMQ (reference sequence). Trimming took 0 bases from V and 6 from J, leaving 6 bases between them. Written as DNA, the CDR3 is TGTGCCAGCAGCTTAGGGGCAAGTCAGCCCCAGCATTTT. As protein: CASSLGASQPQHF. The whole variable domain, remainder taken from reference TRBV13 and TRBJ1-5, is AAGVIQSPRHLIKEKRETATLKCYPIPRHDTVYWYQQGPGQDPQFLISFYEKMQSDKGSIPDRFSAQQFSDYHSELNMSSLELGDSALYFCASSLGASQPQHFGDGTRLSIL.

The chain recombines TRBV18 with TRBJ2-7; tentative D call: TRBD1 (5 bases). CDR1 is KGHSH and CDR2 is LQKENI in the germline V gene. The CDR3 covers 13 residues. Deletions cut 0 bases from V and 7 bases from J, with 10 bases between. The CDR3 bases are TGTGCCAGCTCACCACCGGTACAGGAGGAGCAGTACTTC. This translates into CASSPPVQEEQYF.

The rearrangement joins TRBV2 to TRBJ1-2, with D maybe TRBD1 (6 bases). The CDR3 runs to 14 residues. The V gene's germline CDR1 is SNHLY and CDR2 FYNNEI. V lost 6 bases and J lost 4, with 15 bases in between. The CDR3 DNA sequence: TGTGCCAGCAGGACTTGGGACATCTCCTATGGCTACACCTTC. This encodes CASRTWDISYGYTF.

This chain joins TRBV6-5 and TRBJ1-1, with TRBD1 as a possible D gene (6 bases). CDR1 is MNHEY and CDR2 is SVGAGI in the germline V gene. CDR3 length equals 15 residues. Between the trimmed V and J ends, which lost 1 base and 8 bases, there was a span of 17 bases. In nucleotides, the CDR3 is TGTGCCAGCAGTTACTTACGGGGGGCCTCCAGAGAAGCTTTCTTT. Translating it yields CASSYLRGASREAFF.

This clone was counted between two and nine times. The gene calls are TRBV7-9 and TRBJ2-7; TRBD1 matches at 7 bases. V lost 6 bases, J lost 4 bases, and 6 bases stayed unmatched. The CDR3 totals 13 residues. In germline, CDR1 is SEHNR, CDR2 FQNEAQ (reference sequence). The CDR3 nucleotides are TGTGCCAGCAGTGGGACAGCACTATACGAGCAGTACTTC. Residues: CASSGTALYEQYF.

The chain uses TRBV11-3 and TRBJ2-5, with 8 bases that match TRBD1. The CDR3 has 16 residues. V was clipped by 5 bases and J by 2 bases; unmatched bases: 10. The germline V gene has CDR1 SGHNT and CDR2 YENEEA. DNA of the CDR3: TGTGCCAGCAGCCCCCGGGACAGGAAAGGACAAGAGACCCAGTACTTC. Translation: CASSPRDRKGQETQYF.

In DNA form, the CDR3 reads TGTGCCAGCAGCTTGGCGAGGCGGACAGACGAGCAGTACTTC. It codes for CASSLARRTDEQYF. V and J are TRBV5-6 and TRBJ2-5; tentatively, D is TRBD1 (6 bases). The DNA end is more similar to TRBJ2-7, so the J call may be wrong. This CDR3 contains 14 residues. CDR1 SGHDT and CDR2 YYEEEE come from the germline V gene.

This clone was counted only a few times. CDR3: CASSSTPQGLANTGELFF. In DNA, the CDR3 is TGCGCCAGCAGCTCAACTCCACAGGGCCTCGCGAACACCGGGGAGCTGTTTTTT. The rearrangement joins TRBV5-1 to TRBJ2-2; maybe TRBD1 (6 bases). V was trimmed by 3 bases and J by 0 bases, leaving 18 bases between them. The CDR3 consists of 18 residues. The germline V gene encodes CDR1 SGHRS and CDR2 YFSETQ.

This chain joins TRBV7-9 and TRBJ2-7; 13 nucleotides line up with TRBD2. Trimming cost V 3 bases and J 6 bases; bases outside gene matches: 14. Germline V gives CDR1 SEHNR, CDR2 FQNEAQ (reference sequence). The CDR3 length is 18 residues. DNA for the CDR3: TGTGCCAGCAGCTTGAGACTAGCGGGAGGTTTTATTGGGGTCGAGCAGTACTTC. This codes for CASSLRLAGGFIGVEQYF.

CDR3 DNA: TGTGCCAGTAGTATAGAGTCCGGGACTACCTACGAGCAGTACTTC. Translated, it gives CASSIESGTTYEQYF. The chain recombines TRBV19 with TRBJ2-5, with 7 bases identical to TRBD2. The last part of the DNA fits TRBJ2-7 better; the J call may be wrong. The germline V gene has CDR1 LNHDA and CDR2 SQIVND (reference sequence). The CDR3 consists of 15 residues.

This sequence joins TRBV7-2 and TRBJ1-5, with TRBD1 identical over 12 bases. This CDR3 region has 19 residues. Looked up from germline, CDR1 is SGHTA and CDR2 is FQGNSA. V was clipped by 1 base and J by 7 bases; unmatched bases: 14. The CDR3 sequence: CASSLVFWGQGATGQPQHF. The CDR3 region has the DNA TGTGCCAGCAGCTTAGTCTTCTGGGGACAGGGGGCTACAGGACAGCCCCAGCATTTT.

V gene TRBV30 combines with J gene TRBJ2-7, with 8 bases matching TRBD2. J gave up 3 bases and V 3 bases, and 7 bases lay outside the gene matches. Germline V gene data show CDR1 as GTSNPN and CDR2 as SVGIG (reference sequence). The CDR3 length is 14 residues. CDR3 coding DNA: TGTGCCTGGAGATATTCTGGGACTAGCTACGAGCAGTACTTC. Translation gives CAWRYSGTSYEQYF.